Listed here are 20 T cell receptor beta chains from one sample, sequenced in a study of OX40 agonist ivuxolimab in advanced cancers. Libraries came from the immunoSEQ multiplex PCR assay. As stored in TCRdb, this immuneACCESS dataset retains in-frame rearrangements with V and J assigned. A fraction of the clones does not appear; measured against another copy, unresolved V genes explain less than half of the discrepancy, and the remainder lacks a known reason. The sample records more than 10,000 clones, over 60% of which are singletons. Roughly 36% of the sample belongs to the ten largest clones. The sequenced sample was CD4+ or CD8+ T cells sorted from blood, obtained in a trial of the OX40 agonist ivuxolimab. All receptors derive from an adult with an advanced solid tumor such as melanoma, head and neck, liver or kidney cancer.

This clone was observed a few times. The V gene is TRBV5-1, the J gene TRBJ1-1; 7 bases align to TRBD1. Trimming removed 4 bases from V and 6 bases from J; junction bases left unmatched: 12. From germline, CDR1 is SGHRS and CDR2 YFSETQ. The CDR3 extends over 15 amino acids. CDR3 protein: CASSGDSLWSAEAFF. In DNA form, the CDR3 reads TGCGCCAGCAGCGGGGACAGTCTATGGTCTGCTGAAGCTTTCTTT.

This chain joins TRBV6-5 and TRBJ2-1, with TRBD2 identical over 8 bases. The CDR3 is 15 residues long. CDR1 MNHEY and CDR2 SVGAGI come from the germline V gene. V shed 4 bases, J shed 10 bases, and the junction held 12 bases outside the gene matches. The CDR3 sequence is CASSSGSGSVSEQFF. CDR3 in DNA: TGTGCCAGCAGTTCGGGCAGCGGGAGCGTCTCGGAGCAGTTCTTC.

The J gene is TRBJ2-1, the V gene TRBV4-1; tentatively, D is TRBD2 (5 bases). The germline gives CDR1 MGHRA, CDR2 YSYEKL. CDR3 length: 14 amino acids. Trimming took 3 bases from V and 5 from J, leaving 11 bases between them. The CDR3 nucleotides read TGCGCCAGCAGCCACTCAGCGGCAAACAATGAGCAGTTCTTC. Translation: CASSHSAANNEQFF.

This chain connects TRBV7-9 to TRBJ1-2; no firm D call. Trimming shortened V by 1 base and J by 4 bases, and 10 bases separated the two germline ends. Germline V gene lookup returns CDR1 SEHNR and CDR2 FQNEAQ (reference sequence). The CDR3 loop spans 14 amino acids. The CDR3 here is CASSLVPSPYGYTF. In DNA, the CDR3 is TGTGCCAGCAGCTTAGTCCCTAGCCCCTATGGCTACACCTTC.

The chain joins TRBV13 to TRBJ1-1; 7 positions agree with TRBD1. The CDR3 is 14 residues long. The V gene end was trimmed by 5 bases and the J gene end by 1 base; junction bases not matched to a gene: 4. Germline V gene lookup returns CDR1 PRHDT and CDR2 FYEKMQ (reference sequence). The CDR3 nucleotides are TGTGCCAGCAGCATAAGGACAGGGAACACTGAAGCTTTCTTT. Its translation is CASSIRTGNTEAFF.

This clone was counted only a few times. The V call is TRBV7-8, the J call TRBJ2-1; 7 bases fit TRBD1. J lost 4 bases, V lost 5 bases, and 2 bases had no gene match. The CDR3 runs 13 residues. The germline V gene encodes CDR1 SGHVS and CDR2 FQNEAQ. CDR3 bases: TGTGCCAGCAGCGAACAGGGGTACAATGAGCAGTTCTTC. Its protein product is CASSEQGYNEQFF.

The chain joins TRBV28 to TRBJ2-6, with D uncertain. With 1 base removed from V and 4 bases from J, the gap between germline ends came to 17 bases. The CDR3 runs 18 residues. Per the germline V gene, CDR1 is MDHEN and CDR2 is SYDVKM. The DNA for the CDR3 is TGTGCCAGCAGTTTATCGGCAGGCTGGCCCTCGGGGGCCAACGTCCTGACTTTC. Translating it yields CASSLSAGWPSGANVLTF. Supplemented by reference TRBV28 and TRBJ2-6, the full variable domain reads DVKVTQSSRYLVKRTGEKVFLECVQDMDHENMFWYRQDPGLGLRLIYFSYDVKMKEKGDIPEGYSVSREKKERFSLILESASTNQTSMYLCASSLSAGWPSGANVLTFGAGSRLTVL.

The chain links TRBV7-9 to TRBJ2-7; no clear D. The CDR3 sequence is 15 residues long. Trimming took 5 bases from V and 5 from J, leaving 19 bases between them. CDR1 is SEHNR, CDR2 FQNEAQ, per germline (reference sequence). The CDR3 nucleotides are TGTGCCAGCAGCCATCCCAGGAAGAAGCAACACGAGCAGTACTTC. Translation: CASSHPRKKQHEQYF.

The chain recombines TRBV30 with TRBJ2-1; D gene unclear. This CDR3 contains 13 residues. CDR1 and CDR2 (germline): GTSNPN, SVGIG (reference sequence). Trimming took 2 bases from V and 6 from J, leaving 11 bases between them. CDR3 region: CAWSRDIGNEQFF. CDR3 nucleotides: TGTGCCTGGAGTCGAGACATCGGCAATGAGCAGTTCTTC.

The V call is TRBV6-1, the J call TRBJ2-3; 11 bases are shared with TRBD2. This CDR3 is 15 amino acids long. V trimming: 5 bases; J trimming: 4 bases; junction bases outside the gene matches: 5. Germline loops: CDR1 MNHNS, CDR2 SASEGT. CDR3 protein: CASSQLAGDSDTQYF. For the CDR3, the DNA is TGTGCCAGCAGTCAACTAGCGGGAGACTCAGATACGCAGTATTTT.

The rearrangement links TRBV7-2 to TRBJ2-3; D gene unclear. V was clipped by 4 bases and J by 5 bases, with 16 bases between them. Per germline, CDR1 SGHTA and CDR2 FQGNSA. The CDR3 consists of 15 residues. Here the CDR3 reads CASSSQLVTKDTQYF. CDR3 coding DNA: TGTGCCAGCAGCTCCCAGTTGGTTACCAAAGATACGCAGTATTTT.

This clone rates as large. The J gene is TRBJ1-2, the V gene TRBV4-1; D unresolved. Per germline, CDR1 MGHRA and CDR2 YSYEKL. This CDR3 contains 14 residues. Trimming removed 4 bases at V and 5 bases at J, with 14 bases between. The CDR3: CASSPGNVFYGYTF. The CDR3 nucleotides are TGCGCCAGCAGCCCCGGGAATGTCTTTTATGGCTACACCTTC.

By share, this clone counts as medium-sized. For the CDR3, the DNA is TGTGCCAGCTTTCGGAGTCGGCACACTGAAGCTTTCTTT. Residues: CASFRSRHTEAFF. The chain employs TRBV11-2 and TRBJ1-1, with D unresolved. Germline V CDR1 and CDR2: SGHAT, FQNNGV. This CDR3 comprises 13 residues. Trimming left V 8 bases short and J 3 bases short, with 13 bases between.

The rearrangement links TRBV28 to TRBJ1-1; a possible D gene is TRBD1 (6 bases). This CDR3 region has 14 residues. The germline V and J ends were trimmed by 4 bases and 5 bases, with 14 bases remaining between them. Germline CDR1 MDHEN, CDR2 SYDVKM. CDR3 DNA: TGTGCCAGCAGTTCCACAGGGTTGGTAACTGAAGCTTTCTTT. Amino acid sequence: CASSSTGLVTEAFF.

The CDR3: CASKRGQGGADTQYF. The CDR3 DNA reads TGTGCCAGCAAACGCGGACAGGGAGGAGCAGATACGCAGTATTTT. This rearrangement joins TRBV6-5 to TRBJ2-3, with 8 bases lining up with TRBD1. J gave up 4 bases and V 7 bases, and 10 bases lay outside the gene matches. There are 15 residues in the CDR3. The V gene's germline CDR1 is MNHEY and CDR2 SVGAGI.

This clone was observed a few times. Here the CDR3 DNA reads TGTGCCAGTAGCGCCGCCCGCAGCTATGGCTACACCTTC. As protein: CASSAARSYGYTF. The V and J genes are TRBV19 and TRBJ1-2; D is undetermined. Germline lookup yields CDR1 LNHDA and CDR2 SQIVND (reference sequence). Trimming removed 6 bases from V and 4 bases from J, with 12 bases in between. This CDR3 contains 13 residues.

This clone was detected a few times. The chain couples TRBV19 to TRBJ2-1, with D tentatively TRBD1 or TRBD2 (5 bases each). The CDR3 consists of 17 residues. The V and J ends lost 5 bases and 0 bases respectively, with 17 bases between them. Germline-derived CDR1 and CDR2 are LNHDA and SQIVND (reference sequence). CDR3: CASSPGALPSSYNEQFF. The DNA for the CDR3 is TGTGCCAGTAGTCCCGGGGCCCTACCCAGCTCCTACAATGAGCAGTTCTTC. The full variable domain, its missing parts supplied by reference TRBV19 and TRBJ2-1, is DGGITQSPKYLFRKEGQNVTLSCEQNLNHDAMYWYRQDPGQGLRLIYYSQIVNDFQKGDIAEGYSVSREKKESFPLTVTSAQKNPTAFYLCASSPGALPSSYNEQFFGPGTRLTVL.

The V call is TRBV6-1, the J call TRBJ2-2, with D unclear. Germline-derived CDR1 and CDR2 are MNHNS and SASEGT. The CDR3 runs 11 residues. Trimming removed 8 bases from V and 6 bases from J, with 7 bases in between. The DNA for the CDR3 is TGTGCCAGCTCCCTCCCCGGGGAGCTGTTTTTT. This sequence encodes CASSLPGELFF.

The rearrangement links TRBV9 to TRBJ2-1, with 9 positions matching TRBD2. The CDR3 is 15 amino acids. The junction had 0 bases not matched to a gene; V was cut back by 2 bases and J by 0 bases. Germline CDR1 is SGDLS and CDR2 is YYNGEE. CDR3 sequence reads: CASSVSGSSYNEQFF. CDR3 nucleotides: TGTGCCAGCAGCGTTAGCGGGAGCTCCTACAATGAGCAGTTCTTC.

The chain employs TRBV27 and TRBJ2-1, with 8 bases lining up with TRBD1. CDR3 size: 15 residues. Unmatched junction bases numbered 8, after V lost 5 bases and J lost 5 bases. Per the germline V gene, CDR1 is MNHEY and CDR2 is SMNVEV (reference sequence). CDR3 amino acids: CASSPGQGTHNEQFF. The CDR3 bases are TGTGCCAGCAGTCCCGGACAGGGTACCCACAATGAGCAGTTCTTC.